This T cell receptor beta chain is drawn from a study of OX40 agonist ivuxolimab in advanced cancers. Overall study context: Those enrolled were 70% to 85% male, with a mean age of roughly 60 years and ages from roughly 20 to 85. Patients achieving partial responses numbered three: one hepatocellular carcinoma case and two cutaneous melanoma cases.

This CDR3 contains 14 residues. In germline, CDR1 is LNHDA, CDR2 SQIVND (reference sequence). The V gene lost 2 bases and the J gene lost 6 bases, with 11 bases spanning the gap. Blood specimens came from baseline, cycle 4 day 1, and cycle 7 day 1. Sequenced by immunoSEQ multiplex PCR; TCRdb stores in-frame clones only, minus some. The sample has around 50,000 clones, about 81% seen once. This sample comprised CD4+ or CD8+ T cells sorted from blood, obtained in a trial of the OX40 agonist ivuxolimab. The TCR originated in an adult with an advanced solid tumor such as melanoma, head and neck, liver or kidney cancer. This chain joins TRBV19 and TRBJ1-5; a weak D match, TRBD1 (5 bases). The CDR3 DNA sequence: TGTGCCAGTAGTATAACCAGGGTGGGTCAGCCCCAGCATTTT. Its protein product is CASSITRVGQPQHF.